This T cell receptor (beta chain) originates from a study of T cell changes during pregnancy in multiple sclerosis. Deletions cut 3 bases from V and 4 bases from J, with 15 bases between. CDR3 size: 14 residues. CDR1 is GTSNPN, CDR2 SVGIG, per germline (reference sequence). Repertoires were generated with immunoSEQ multiplex PCR, while TCRdb's copy carries only in-frame clones and drops some. This sample has about 79,000 clones, with 80% to 95% found just once. The chain carries TRBV30 and TRBJ1-2, with D perhaps matching TRBD1 (6 bases). This TCR came from a female donor with multiple sclerosis, enrolled in a pregnancy study. The sequences come from CD4+ T cells from peripheral blood mononuclear cells, collected in the second trimester of pregnancy. Here the CDR3 reads CAWRTRGGFYGYTF. CDR3 nucleotides: TGTGCCTGGAGGACACGAGGGGGATTCTATGGCTACACCTTC.